This T cell receptor beta chain appears in the sequencing data of a study of T cells after yellow fever vaccination. Across the whole study: Preparation of the low-cell-number fractions used SMART-Seq v4 Ultra Low Input.

MiXCR was run by TCRdb on the 5' RACE reads, yielding one entry per CDR3 protein. This table has around 610,000 distinct CDR3 sequences, roughly 12% appearing once. Findings and limits, study-wide: Contamination by abundant bulk-population clonotypes could be present in FACS-sorted repertoires. Relatively few clonotypes were ones that appeared in both CD4 and CD8 compartments. Among primary-vaccination clones, most reappeared after the booster, at 95% to 96% for CD4 and 88% for CD8.

From germline, CDR1 is SEHNR and CDR2 FQNEAQ (reference sequence). V lost 4 bases and J lost 2, with 12 bases in between. This CDR3 spans 14 amino acids. Regarding this clonotype: Its antigen is unknown.

The clonotype comes from a man aged 25 to 45 who received the YFV17D yellow fever vaccine. The gene calls are TRBV7-9 and TRBJ2-7, with D possibly matching TRBD1 (6 bases). The sequenced sample was PBMCs, obtained on the day of the yellow fever booster vaccination. CDR3 region: CASSSTRQAYEQYF. The CDR3 DNA reads TGTGCCAGCAGCTCAACCAGACAGGCCTACGAGCAGTACTTC. Full variable domain (remainder filled in from reference TRBV7-9 and TRBJ2-7): DTGVSQNPRHKITKRGQNVTFRCDPISEHNRLYWYRQTLGQGPEFLTYFQNEAQLEKSRLLSDRFSAERPKGSFSTLEIQRTEQGDSAMYLCASSSTRQAYEQYFGPGTRLTVT.